These 13 T cell receptor beta chains were all obtained from the same sample, sequenced in a study of OX40 agonist ivuxolimab in advanced cancers. TCRdb keeps only in-frame clones here, not all; method: immunoSEQ multiplex PCR. The table has 60,000 to 65,000 clones, approximately 80% seen once. The sample consisted of CD4+ or CD8+ T cells sorted from blood, taken in a trial of the OX40 agonist ivuxolimab. The receptor set was obtained from an adult with an advanced solid tumor such as melanoma, head and neck, liver or kidney cancer.

The chain has TRBV6-1 and TRBJ2-5; 7 positions agree with TRBD2. The CDR3 runs to 13 residues. Germline V gene data show CDR1 as MNHNS and CDR2 as SASEGT. The V gene end was trimmed by 6 bases and the J gene end by 5 bases; junction bases not matched to a gene: 6. The CDR3 loop reads CASSPKGGETQYF. In nucleotides, the CDR3 is TGTGCCAGCAGCCCGAAGGGAGGGGAGACCCAGTACTTC.

On this clone itself: Other DNA sequences in the sample encode the same CDR3. J is TRBJ2-3 and V is TRBV6-1, with 9 bases that match TRBD2. Trimming removed 0 bases from V and 6 bases from J; junction bases left unmatched: 7. CDR1 MNHNS and CDR2 SASEGT come from the germline V gene. The CDR3 has 16 residues. The CDR3, as DNA: TGTGCCAGCAGTGAAGCCTCCCTAGCGGGGCGGGATACGCAGTATTTT. The encoded protein is CASSEASLAGRDTQYF.

The CDR3 region has the DNA TGCGCCAGCAGCTTGGACACGACCAACACTGAAGCTTTCTTT. Residues: CASSLDTTNTEAFF. The V and J genes are TRBV5-1 and TRBJ1-1; no clear D gene. Trimming pared 0 bases from V and 2 bases from J, leaving 8 bases between. Germline CDR1 is SGHRS and CDR2 is YFSETQ. CDR3 length: 14 residues.

The V call is TRBV6-6, the J call TRBJ2-7, with 11 bases that match TRBD2. J gave up 0 bases and V 4 bases, and 2 bases lay outside the gene matches. The CDR3 loop spans 15 amino acids. From germline, CDR1 is MNHNY and CDR2 SVGAGI (reference sequence). CDR3 sequence (DNA): TGTGCCAGCAGTTCTAGCGGGGGGCTCTCCTACGAGCAGTACTTC. This gives the protein CASSSSGGLSYEQYF.

The rearrangement joins TRBV18 to TRBJ1-5, with D possibly TRBD1 on 6 matching bases. Between the trimmed V and J ends, which lost 5 bases and 4 bases, there was a span of 12 bases. The CDR3 is 14 amino acids. Germline CDR1 reads KGHSH; CDR2 reads LQKENI. The CDR3 DNA reads TGTGCCAGCTCAAATGGACAGTTGAATCAGCCCCAGCATTTT. This sequence encodes CASSNGQLNQPQHF.

The chain employs TRBV10-2 and TRBJ2-7; D is unclear. Germline CDR1 and CDR2: WSHSY and SAAADI. V lost 7 bases to trimming and J lost 2 bases, with 15 bases between them. This CDR3 has 14 residues. This chain's CDR3 is CASTSDRLPYEQYF. Here the CDR3 DNA reads TGCGCCAGCACCTCGGACCGACTTCCCTACGAGCAGTACTTC.

The V gene is TRBV27, the J gene TRBJ2-3; D call uncertain. Germline V gives CDR1 MNHEY, CDR2 SMNVEV (reference sequence). CDR3 size: 14 residues. Trimming stripped 5 bases from V and 4 bases from J, with 13 bases between. CDR3 sequence: CASSPSRVADTQYF. The CDR3, as DNA: TGTGCCAGCAGTCCCTCTCGGGTAGCAGATACGCAGTATTTT.

This chain links TRBV15 with TRBJ2-7; D remains ambiguous. Per germline, CDR1 LNHNV and CDR2 YYDKDF (reference sequence). This CDR3 has 13 residues. The V end lost 6 bases, the J end lost 0 bases, and 9 bases lay between the germline ends. The CDR3 sequence: CATRGWSSYEQYF. CDR3 nucleotide sequence: TGTGCCACCAGGGGTTGGAGCTCCTACGAGCAGTACTTC. Full variable domain (missing parts from reference TRBV15 and TRBJ2-7): DAMVIQNPRYQVTQFGKPVTLSCSQTLNHNVMYWYQQKSSQAPKLLFHYYDKDFNNEADTPDNFQSRRPNTSFCFLDIRSPGLGDTAMYLCATRGWSSYEQYFGPGTRLTVT.

The chain is built from TRBV5-4 and TRBJ2-7; D perhaps matches TRBD2 (5 bases). CDR3 length equals 15 residues. With 4 bases removed from V and 0 bases from J, the gap between germline ends came to 14 bases. The germline gives CDR1 SGHNT, CDR2 YYREEE (reference sequence). CDR3 nucleotide sequence: TGTGCCAGCAGCCATCCGGGGTCCAGCTCCTACGAGCAGTACTTC. This codes for CASSHPGSSSYEQYF.

The chain couples TRBV5-1 to TRBJ1-2; 10 bases agree with TRBD1. The CDR3 runs 13 residues. V dropped 4 bases and J dropped 8; count of bases not matched to a gene: 5. CDR1 and CDR2 (germline): SGHRS, YFSETQ. CDR3 in amino acids: CASSPGQGLGYTF. For the CDR3, the DNA is TGCGCCAGCAGCCCGGGACAGGGGCTCGGCTACACCTTC.

This chain connects TRBV2 to TRBJ2-5; D not certain. Matching the DNA end better, TRBJ2-7 makes the J call doubtful. The length of the CDR3 is 12 residues. In germline, CDR1 is SNHLY, CDR2 FYNNEI. CDR3 loop: CASSEARYEQYF. As DNA, the CDR3 is TGTGCCAGCAGTGAGGCCCGGTACGAGCAGTACTTC.

The chain recombines TRBV18 with TRBJ1-4; D is unresolved. The germline V gene has CDR1 KGHSH and CDR2 LQKENI. The ends were cut back, 3 bases at V and 5 bases at J, with 10 bases in the middle. The CDR3 spans 14 residues. The CDR3 here is CASSPFEENEKLFF. DNA for the CDR3: TGTGCCAGCTCACCGTTCGAAGAGAATGAAAAACTGTTTTTT. The variable domain in full, completed from reference TRBV18 and TRBJ1-4, reads NAGVMQNPRHLVRRRGQEARLRCSPMKGHSHVYWYRQLPEEGLKFMVYLQKENIIDESGMPKERFSAEFPKEGPSILRIQQVVRGDSAAYFCASSPFEENEKLFFGSGTQLSVL.

The chain joins TRBV4-2 to TRBJ2-1; 7 positions match TRBD1. The junction had 5 bases not matched to a gene; V was cut back by 4 bases and J by 2 bases. This CDR3 region has 15 residues. CDR1 is LGHNA and CDR2 is YNFKEQ in the germline V gene. In DNA form, the CDR3 reads TGTGCCAGCAGCCTCGGACAGGCAACCTACAATGAGCAGTTCTTC. Translated, it gives CASSLGQATYNEQFF.